This is a list of T cell receptor beta chains from one sample in a study of OX40 agonist ivuxolimab in advanced cancers. Generated by immunoSEQ multiplex PCR, the TCRdb table keeps only in-frame clones and is missing some. The sample contains 60,000 to 65,000 clones, approximately 78% of which appear only once. This sample comprised CD4+ or CD8+ T cells sorted from blood, obtained in a trial of the OX40 agonist ivuxolimab. Receptors were obtained from an adult with an advanced solid tumor such as melanoma, head and neck, liver or kidney cancer. Each CDR3 is given with its conserved first and last residue.

v_gene	j_gene	CDR3aa
TRBV19	TRBJ1-5	CASSIFMGSQGQPQHF
TRBV7-9	TRBJ1-1	CASSLNTNTEAFF
TRBV19	TRBJ2-3	CASRNSDTDTQYF
TRBV4-1	TRBJ1-1	CASSRLGDRVRNTEAFF
TRBV2	TRBJ1-2	CASSVGQGTYGYTF
TRBV7-9	TRBJ2-7	CASSPSGFYEQYF
TRBV27	-	CASSLGQPGVRRAEQYF
TRBV7-2	TRBJ2-1	CASSFASENYNEQFF
TRBV11-2	TRBJ2-1	CASSLETSSYNEQFF
TRBV6-4	TRBJ1-1	CASSVDRNTEAFF
TRBV25-1	TRBJ1-4	CASSELSRGILEEKLFF
TRBV11-3	TRBJ2-3	CASSLSAGRTDTQYF
TRBV2	TRBJ1-1	CASSPQGLMNTEAFF
TRBV7-2	TRBJ1-5	CASSLGSGNQPQHF
TRBV19	TRBJ2-5	CASSAVQETQYF
TRBV5-6	TRBJ2-7	CASSLGAFREQYF
TRBV5-1	TRBJ1-2	CASSQLGTGAGYTF
TRBV18	TRBJ1-1	CASSTTGGRWNTEAFF
TRBV7-2	TRBJ1-2	CASSFKGADNYGYTF
TRBV5-4	TRBJ1-6	CASSTGTGVRENNSPLHF
TRBV29-1	TRBJ2-5	CSVGTPYKETQYF
TRBV4-1	TRBJ1-1	CASTRTAMNTEAFF
TRBV18	TRBJ2-5	CASSPYDRDNSQETQYF
TRBV5-5	TRBJ2-7	CASSLGGQGYYEQYF
TRBV18	TRBJ1-1	CASSPFQGTEAFF
TRBV6-5	TRBJ1-1	CASSLTGYTEAFF
TRBV4-1	TRBJ1-1	CASSLRATQDAAFF
TRBV30	TRBJ1-5	CAWSFPAGGLDWNQPQHF
TRBV27	TRBJ1-5	CASSPTGGRGNQPQHF
TRBV7-2	TRBJ2-3	CASSLWVSTDTQYF
TRBV6-5	TRBJ1-1	CASSYSTSTQRAEAFF
TRBV21-1	TRBJ1-2	CASSKAPQGRYGYTF
TRBV2	TRBJ2-7	CASSGQGADEQYF
TRBV7-9	TRBJ1-1	CASSLEGGTEAFF
TRBV4-1	TRBJ2-3	CASSQLTGTRRQYF
TRBV9	TRBJ2-1	CASSVVSATHNEQFF
TRBV5-1	TRBJ1-1	CASSLDRGTEAFF
TRBV6-5	TRBJ1-5	CASSYGGNGQPQHF
TRBV23-1	TRBJ2-7	CASSRAAGGRVDEQYF
TRBV14	TRBJ1-2	CASTATRTNGYTF
TRBV5-6	TRBJ1-4	CASSLVDSLTTNEKLFF